This entry lists 10 T cell receptor beta chains sequenced from one sample in a study of cytomegalovirus exposure and HLA in healthy donors. The PCR made use of 60 Vbeta and 13 Jbeta primers. Measured with immunoSEQ multiplex PCR; TCRdb has only the in-frame clones, and not every one. This repertoire shows approximately 120,000 clones, roughly 80% found once; its top ten account for roughly 3.1%. Sequences were obtained from PBMCs. The receptor set was obtained from a man aged 30-40 years in good health and CMV-seronegative.

The chain recombines TRBV30 with TRBJ1-5, with 8 bases that match TRBD1. J gave up 6 bases and V 5 bases, and 6 bases lay outside the gene matches. Looked up from germline, CDR1 is GTSNPN and CDR2 is SVGIG (reference sequence). There are 13 residues in the CDR3. CDR3 loop: CAWAAGQGQPQHF. In nucleotides, the CDR3 is TGTGCCTGGGCGGCTGGACAGGGTCAGCCCCAGCATTTT.

This clone has just a few counts. The rearrangement uses TRBV6-6 and TRBJ2-3; 8 bases agree with TRBD2. Per germline, CDR1 MNHNY and CDR2 SVGAGI (reference sequence). J gave up 0 bases and V 2 bases, and 4 bases lay outside the gene matches. This CDR3 comprises 16 residues. In nucleotides, the CDR3 is TGTGCCAGCAGTTACGGACTAGCACTAAGCACAGATACGCAGTATTTT. Residues: CASSYGLALSTDTQYF.

The V and J genes are TRBV30 and TRBJ1-1; D remains unclear. The CDR3 has 13 residues. Trimming took off 1 base at V and 2 bases at J, with 8 bases between the two ends. The V gene's germline CDR1 is GTSNPN and CDR2 SVGIG (reference sequence). In DNA, the CDR3 is TGTGCCTGGAGTGGCCAGTATAACACTGAAGCTTTCTTT. This translates into CAWSGQYNTEAFF.

This chain joins TRBV28 and TRBJ2-7, with a weak D call TRBD2 (5 bases). CDR3 size: 14 residues. Germline values: CDR1 MDHEN, CDR2 SYDVKM. The germline V and J ends were trimmed by 2 bases and 7 bases, with 15 bases remaining between them. For the CDR3, the DNA is TGTGCCAGCAGTTTAGGGCCGGCCACGGGGGAGCAGTACTTC. It yields the protein CASSLGPATGEQYF.

The chain recombines TRBV7-3 with TRBJ2-1, with 8 bases that match TRBD1. V lost 4 bases to trimming and J lost 1 base; unmatched junction nucleotides: 3. The germline gives CDR1 SGHTA, CDR2 FQGTGA. This CDR3 is built from 15 residues. In DNA form, the CDR3 reads TGTGCCAGCAGCTCTGGACAGGGTTCCTACAATGAGCAGTTCTTC. It codes for CASSSGQGSYNEQFF. Drawing the rest from reference TRBV7-3 and TRBJ2-1, the complete variable domain is GAGVSQTPSNKVTEKGKYVELRCDPISGHTALYWYRQSLGQGPEFLIYFQGTGAADDSGLPNDRFFAVRPEGSVSTLKIQRTERGDSAVYLCASSSGQGSYNEQFFGPGTRLTVL.

The genes are TRBV18 and TRBJ1-1; 11 nucleotides line up with TRBD1. Per the germline V gene, CDR1 is KGHSH and CDR2 is LQKENI. This CDR3 has 14 residues. After removal of 3 bases from V and 6 bases from J, the junction contained 3 bases not matched to a gene. CDR3 in amino acids: CASSPSGQGAEAFF. The CDR3, as DNA: TGTGCCAGCTCACCGTCGGGACAGGGGGCTGAAGCTTTCTTT.

The chain combines TRBV6-5 with TRBJ2-1, with D possibly matching TRBD1 (5 bases). The CDR3 contains 13 residues. Deletions cut 6 bases from V and 10 bases from J, with 16 bases between. Germline CDR1 and CDR2: MNHEY and SVGAGI. CDR3 loop: CASRPGQGREQFF. The DNA for the CDR3 is TGTGCCAGCAGACCCGGGCAGGGCAGGGAGCAGTTCTTC.

This clone was detected a few times. The genes are TRBV4-3 and TRBJ2-6; 13 bases fit TRBD2. J was trimmed by 3 bases and V by 1 base; bases with no gene match: 0. The CDR3 is 17 amino acids. CDR1 is LGHNA and CDR2 is YSLEER in the germline V gene. The chain's CDR3 is CASSQGTSGGGANVLTF. CDR3 nucleotides: TGCGCCAGCAGCCAAGGGACTAGCGGGGGTGGGGCCAACGTCCTGACTTTC.

The chain combines TRBV6-1 with TRBJ1-5; no definite D call. This CDR3 comprises 14 residues. CDR1 is MNHNS and CDR2 is SASEGT in the germline V gene. V lost 6 bases, J lost 1 base, and 10 bases lay in between. The CDR3 coding sequence is TGTGCCAGCAGCTTAGGACTGAGCAATCAGCCCCAGCATTTT. It translates to CASSLGLSNQPQHF.

The gene calls are TRBV27 and TRBJ2-7; 9 nucleotides match TRBD1. CDR1 MNHEY and CDR2 SMNVEV come from the germline V gene (reference sequence). V was clipped by 6 bases and J by 2 bases; unmatched bases: 8. CDR3 size: 15 residues. CDR3 nucleotide sequence: TGTGCCAGCAGGGCGGGCGGGACAGGGACCTACGAGCAGTACTTC. It codes for CASRAGGTGTYEQYF.